This entry is about one T cell receptor beta chain. In the authors' workflow: Estimation of nucleated cell counts was performed using reference gene primer amplification. Generated by immunoSEQ multiplex PCR, the TCRdb table keeps only in-frame clones and is missing some. The DNA gave D and trimming, while V, J and clone size come from that table. The profile shows over 65,000 clones, roughly 81% of them singletons. This sample was taken from a study of blood T cell repertoires in COVID-19. Overall study: Spain, Italy and the United States supplied samples that represented acute and convalescent COVID-19. In each case, the material was cDNA or gDNA derived from T cells, B-cell-depleted T cells, or PBMCs.

CDR1 is LGHDT, CDR2 YNNKEL, per germline (reference sequence). The CDR3 extends over 14 amino acids. Trimming left V 1 base short and J 1 base short, with 7 bases between. The rearrangement joins TRBV3-1 (or the pseudogene TRBV3-2) to TRBJ1-1; no clear D gene. The sequence derives from a human donor in a cohort sampled during active COVID-19. Sequences were obtained from peripheral blood. The CDR3 bases are TGTGCCAGCAGCCAAGCAGTCGCGAACACTGAAGCTTTCTTT. It encodes CASSQAVANTEAFF.